The TCR beta chain described here comes from a study of T-cell memory formation after mild COVID-19. UMIs and sample barcodes were carried by the TCR alpha and TCR beta cDNA libraries that 5'RACE produced using constant-segment primers. TCRdb redid the calling of the 5' RACE reads with MiXCR, one entry per CDR3 protein. The sample has roughly 130,000 distinct CDR3 sequences, over 15% seen once; the top ten hold over 4%. This CDR3 spans 15 amino acids. Germline V gene data show CDR1 as SGHRS and CDR2 as YFSETQ. The ends were cut back, 1 base at V and 7 bases at J, with 17 bases in the middle. The sequence was collected from a man aged 18 to 29 who had mild COVID-19 (a few samples of this study predate the infection). Cell type and time point are not known. Sequenced material: PBMCs or a T cell subset sorted from them (not recorded which). V is TRBV5-1 and J is TRBJ2-5, with D tentatively TRBD1 (6 bases). CDR3 protein: CASSLNPPGDGTQYF. The CDR3 bases are TGCGCCAGCAGCTTGAATCCCCCAGGGGATGGGACCCAGTACTTC. Full variable domain (rest looked up from reference TRBV5-1 and TRBJ2-5): KAGVTQTPRYLIKTRGQQVTLSCSPISGHRSVSWYQQTPGQGLQFLFEYFSETQRNKGNFPGRFSGRQFSNSRSEMNVSTLELGDSALYLCASSLNPPGDGTQYFGPGTRLLVL.